This paragraph reports one T cell receptor beta chain. Repertoires were generated with immunoSEQ multiplex PCR, while TCRdb's copy carries only in-frame clones and drops some. The table shows around 200,000 clones, with roughly 91% occurring only once. This CDR3 has 17 amino acids. In germline, CDR1 is SGHRS, CDR2 YFSETQ. The V segment lost 1 base and the J segment 1 base; nucleotides outside the gene matches: 8. These data belong to a study of control samples from healthy donors and cancer patients. The V and J genes are TRBV5-1 and TRBJ2-3; the match to TRBD2 covers 8 bases. The material sequenced was blood. This sequence was found in a woman in her thirties in good health. The CDR3 coding sequence is TGCGCCAGCAGCTTGTCGGGCGCGACTAGCGGCACAGATACGCAGTATTTT. Its protein product is CASSLSGATSGTDTQYF.